The clone carrying this TCR beta chain turned up a few times. Its matching antigen is unknown. This sample was taken from a study of T-cell reconstitution after alpha-beta-depleted transplantation in children. Notes on the study in general: Surviving recipient T cells and thymic progenitors accounted for the high day-60 TCRbeta diversity observed in some patients. T-cell counts and diversity at one year post-transplant came mainly from newly produced T cells.

From germline, CDR1 is DFQATT and CDR2 SNEGSKA (reference sequence). V was trimmed by 6 bases and J by 4 bases, leaving 21 bases between them. The CDR3 runs 15 residues. As it was prepared, the TCRbeta library received unique molecular identifiers. TCRdb itself ran the PCR reads through MiXCR, one entry per CDR3 protein. This table has almost 500,000 distinct CDR3 sequences, about 10% appearing once. The chain joins TRBV20-1 to TRBJ2-5; D is tentatively TRBD1 or TRBD2 (6 bases each). The sample in question was PBMCs, obtained before TCRalphabeta/CD19-depleted stem cell transplant. The TCR sequence derives from a child aged 2-9 years with inherited bone marrow failure, due to receive a stem cell transplant. This CDR3 reads CSATSGGIGGETQYF. CDR3 sequence (DNA): TGCAGTGCGACCTCGGGCGGGATAGGGGGAGAGACCCAGTACTTC.